This is a list of T cell receptor beta chains from one sample in a study of PD-1 blockade in classical Hodgkin lymphoma. Produced via immunoSEQ multiplex PCR; TCRdb's table is partial and in-frame only. The sample has more than 10,000 clones, around nine tenths seen once; the top ten hold more than 0.8%. Sequenced here: CD4+ T cells from blood, sampled before the fourth cycle of nivolumab. These receptor sequences come from a human donor with classical Hodgkin lymphoma. CDR3s include the opening cysteine and the closing phenylalanine or tryptophan. D genes are given only for firm matches. The size entry is marked missing in some rows and otherwise reads once, few, many or a size class.

V,size,J,D,DNA,CDR3
TRBV4-3,-,TRBJ1-2,-,TGCGCCAGCAGCCATGTAAACTATGGCTACACCTTC,CASSHVNYGYTF
TRBV27,-,TRBJ2-7,TRBD1,TGTGCCAGCAGTTCCCCCGGACAGGGGGCATCCTACGAGCAGTACTTC,CASSSPGQGASYEQYF
TRBV7-9,-,TRBJ2-1,TRBD2,TGTGCCAGCAGCTCTCCGGGACTAGCGGGAATCAATGAGCAGTTCTTC,CASSSPGLAGINEQFF
TRBV20-1,-,TRBJ1-4,-,TGCAGTGCTAGAGTTGGTGAAAAACTGTTTTTT,CSARVGEKLFF
TRBV30,-,TRBJ1-3,-,TGTGCCTGGAGTTCGGGAGGAAACACCATATATTTT,CAWSSGGNTIYF
TRBV2,-,TRBJ1-3,-,TGTGCCAGCAGACAAGACTCTGGAAACACCATATATTTT,CASRQDSGNTIYF
TRBV4-2,-,TRBJ2-3,TRBD2,TGTGCCAGCAGCCGAATGACTAGCGGGGGCACAGATACGCAGTATTTT,CASSRMTSGGTDTQYF
TRBV28,-,TRBJ1-1,-,TGTGCCAGCAGTTTAGGGGTTTACACTGAAGCTTTCTTT,CASSLGVYTEAFF
TRBV29-1,-,TRBJ1-1,-,TGCAGCGTTCGGGCCGGTTGGGGGATGAACACTGAAGCTTTCTTT,CSVRAGWGMNTEAFF
TRBV7-6,-,TRBJ2-5,-,TGTGCCAGCAGCTTATTAAGGGGGAGTCAAGAGACCCAGTACTTC,CASSLLRGSQETQYF
TRBV10-2,-,TRBJ2-7,-,TGCGCCAGCAGTGAACGAAAAACCGGGACCCCCCGGACCTACGAGCAGTACTTC,CASSERKTGTPRTYEQYF
TRBV28,few,TRBJ1-2,TRBD1,TGTGCCAGCAGTTTATGGGGACAGGGCTACACCTTC,CASSLWGQGYTF
TRBV2,-,TRBJ1-4,-,TGTGCCAGCAGTCGGGACTCCTATGAAAAACTGTTTTTT,CASSRDSYEKLFF
TRBV5-1,-,TRBJ2-5,-,TGCGCCAGCAGCCAAAGGGAGACCCAGTACTTC,CASSQRETQYF
TRBV15,once,TRBJ1-1,-,TGTGCCACCAGCCGGGGGACTGAAGCTTTCTTT,CATSRGTEAFF
TRBV2,-,TRBJ1-1,-,TGTGCCAGCAGTGGGTCCATTGGCACTGAAGCTTTCTTT,CASSGSIGTEAFF
TRBV2,-,TRBJ1-1,TRBD1,TGTGCCAGCAGCGCCGGGACAGGTAATTTGCGAGGGACTGAAGCTTTCTTT,CASSAGTGNLRGTEAFF
TRBV5-6,once,TRBJ2-3,-,TGTGCCAGCAGCCTCTTACAGCGTAGCACAGATACGCAGTATTTT,CASSLLQRSTDTQYF
TRBV5-1,once,TRBJ2-7,-,TGCGCCAGCACCGACCAGGGGGGGAAAGGTGAGCAGTACTTC,CASTDQGGKGEQYF
TRBV18,-,TRBJ1-1,TRBD1,TGTGCCAGCTCACAAAGGACAGGGGGCGCTGGGAAGCAGGAAGCTTTCTTT,CASSQRTGGAGKQEAFF
TRBV4-2,-,TRBJ2-1,-,TGTGCCAGCAGCCCGGGACACTCCGGGGACAATGAGCAGTTCTTC,CASSPGHSGDNEQFF
TRBV5-4,-,TRBJ1-6,-,TGTGCCAGCAGCATTACCCGGGGGGCCGGTAATTCACCCCTCCACTTT,CASSITRGAGNSPLHF
TRBV7-2,-,TRBJ1-4,TRBD1,TGTGCCAGCAGCATAGGACAGGGGGGGGAAAAACTGTTTTTT,CASSIGQGGEKLFF
TRBV19,-,TRBJ2-5,-,TGTGCCAGTATGGATCTCCAAGAGACCCAGTACTTC,CASMDLQETQYF
TRBV28,few,TRBJ1-2,-,TGTGCCAGCAGTTTATTTTTTGGGGGTGTAGGGACTCCAAACCTTGATCCCTATGGCTACACCTTC,CASSLFFGGVGTPNLDPYGYTF
TRBV28,-,TRBJ2-5,-,TGTGCCAGCAGTTTAATTGGGGGGCAAGAGACCCAGTACTTC,CASSLIGGQETQYF
TRBV7-2,-,TRBJ2-5,TRBD2,TGTGCCAGCAGCTTAGCTGGGGGGGGACGTGAGACCCAGTACTTC,CASSLAGGGRETQYF
TRBV19,-,TRBJ2-7,-,TGTGCCAGTAGTATAGGTAACTACCCGGGGTACGAGCAGTACTTC,CASSIGNYPGYEQYF
TRBV15,-,TRBJ1-3,TRBD1,TGTGCCACCAGCAGAGATTGGGGGACAGGGGGCTCTGGAAACACCATATATTTT,CATSRDWGTGGSGNTIYF
TRBV2,once,TRBJ2-7,-,TGTGCCAGCAGTGACTGGACATCATCCTACGAGCAGTACTTC,CASSDWTSSYEQYF
TRBV5-1,-,TRBJ2-3,TRBD2,TGCGCCAGCAGCTTGGTTCTCGGGGGGAGCACAGATACGCAGTATTTT,CASSLVLGGSTDTQYF
TRBV14,few,TRBJ2-7,-,TGTGCCAGCAGCCAAGGGGTCAGGTCCTACGAGCAGTACTTC,CASSQGVRSYEQYF
TRBV7-9,few,TRBJ2-1,TRBD2,TGTGCCAGCAGCTTAGTGGGCGGGAGGGCCTTTGATGACAATGAGCAGTTCTTC,CASSLVGGRAFDDNEQFF
TRBV19,-,TRBJ2-7,-,TGTGCCAGTAGTAGAGGCGAATACGAGCAGTACTTC,CASSRGEYEQYF
TRBV30,-,TRBJ2-1,-,TGTGCCTGGATCCACCCCGGGCTGTTCGGCGATGAGCAGTTCTTC,CAWIHPGLFGDEQFF
TRBV6-1,-,TRBJ2-7,-,TGTGCCAGCAGGCTGGGGGCGCGGGGCGAGCAGTACTTC,CASRLGARGEQYF
TRBV5-8,-,TRBJ1-6,-,TGTGCCAGCAGCTTGGCGCTAGGAGGCACGAGCTCACCCCTCCACTTT,CASSLALGGTSSPLHF
TRBV2,-,TRBJ1-5,-,TGTGCCAGCAGTCTTGGTAGGGATCAGCCCCAGCATTTT,CASSLGRDQPQHF
TRBV4-3,-,TRBJ2-5,-,TGCGCCAGCAGCCGACGAGCCGGTTTGGAGACCCAGTACTTC,CASSRRAGLETQYF
TRBV7-9,-,TRBJ2-3,-,TGTGCCAGCAGCCAAACCTCGGGGGGCACAGATACGCAGTATTTT,CASSQTSGGTDTQYF
TRBV28,few,TRBJ2-7,-,TGTGCCAGCAGGTCCATAGTCTACGAGCAGTACTTC,CASRSIVYEQYF
TRBV5-1,-,TRBJ1-2,TRBD1,TGCGCCAGCAGCTTGACAGGGGGCGATGGCTACACCTTC,CASSLTGGDGYTF
TRBV2,-,TRBJ2-1,-,TGTGCCAGCAGGGGCGATAGCACTGAGCAGTTCTTC,CASRGDSTEQFF
TRBV4-2,-,TRBJ1-2,-,TGTGCCAGCAGCCAAACACCTACCCAAAACTATGGCTACACCTTC,CASSQTPTQNYGYTF
TRBV28,-,TRBJ2-3,-,TGTGCCAGCAGTTTACTCGGAGGGGGAACAGATACGCAGTATTTT,CASSLLGGGTDTQYF